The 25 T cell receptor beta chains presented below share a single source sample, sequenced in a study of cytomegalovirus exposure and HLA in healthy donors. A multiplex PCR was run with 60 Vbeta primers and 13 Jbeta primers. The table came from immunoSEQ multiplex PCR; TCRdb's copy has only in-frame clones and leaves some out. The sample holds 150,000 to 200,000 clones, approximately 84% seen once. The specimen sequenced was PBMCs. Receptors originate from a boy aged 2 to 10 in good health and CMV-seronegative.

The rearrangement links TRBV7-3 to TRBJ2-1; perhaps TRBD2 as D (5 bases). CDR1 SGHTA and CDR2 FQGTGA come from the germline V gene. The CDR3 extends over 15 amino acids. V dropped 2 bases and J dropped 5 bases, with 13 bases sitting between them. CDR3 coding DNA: TGTGCCAGCAGCTTACCCGGGGAGAAGGACAATGAGCAGTTCTTC. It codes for CASSLPGEKDNEQFF.

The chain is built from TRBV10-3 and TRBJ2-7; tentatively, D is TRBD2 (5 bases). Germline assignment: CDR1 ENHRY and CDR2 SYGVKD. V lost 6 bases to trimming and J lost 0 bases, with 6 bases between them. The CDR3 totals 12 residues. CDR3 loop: CAIRGSSYEQYF. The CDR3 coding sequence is TGTGCCATCAGGGGGAGCTCCTACGAGCAGTACTTC.

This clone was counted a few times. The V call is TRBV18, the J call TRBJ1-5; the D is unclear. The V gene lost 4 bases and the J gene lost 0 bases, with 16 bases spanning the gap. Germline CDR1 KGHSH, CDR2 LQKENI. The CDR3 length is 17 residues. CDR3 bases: TGTGCCAGCTCACATTACCCCCCTGGCGGTAGCAATCAGCCCCAGCATTTT. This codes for CASSHYPPGGSNQPQHF.

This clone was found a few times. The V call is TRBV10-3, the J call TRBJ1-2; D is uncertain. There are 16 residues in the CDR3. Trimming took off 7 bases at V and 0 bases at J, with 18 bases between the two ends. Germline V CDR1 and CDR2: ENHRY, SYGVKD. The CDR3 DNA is TGTGCCATCAACAACCAGGATTCCCCCACTAACTATGGCTACACCTTC. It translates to CAINNQDSPTNYGYTF.

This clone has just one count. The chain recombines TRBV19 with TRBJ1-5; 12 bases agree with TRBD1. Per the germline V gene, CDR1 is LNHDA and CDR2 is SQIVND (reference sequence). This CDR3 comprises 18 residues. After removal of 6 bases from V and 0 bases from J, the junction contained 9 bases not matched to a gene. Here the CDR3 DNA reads TGTGCCAGTAGCGGGGGGACAGGGGGCCTCTATAGCAATCAGCCCCAGCATTTT. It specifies CASSGGTGGLYSNQPQHF.

The CDR3 protein is CASSYGSPMRNEQFF. CDR3 nucleotides: TGTGCCAGCAGTTACGGGTCTCCCATGAGGAATGAGCAGTTCTTC. This chain joins TRBV6-5 and TRBJ2-1, with D unclear. Trimming removed 2 bases from V and 7 bases from J, with 15 bases in between. This CDR3 region has 15 residues. CDR1 is MNHEY, CDR2 SVGAGI, per germline.

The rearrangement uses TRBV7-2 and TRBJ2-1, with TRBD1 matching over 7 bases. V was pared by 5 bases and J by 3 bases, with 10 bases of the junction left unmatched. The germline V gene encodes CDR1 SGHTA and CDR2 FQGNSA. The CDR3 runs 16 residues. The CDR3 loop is CASSPPNRGDYNEQFF. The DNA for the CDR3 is TGTGCCAGCAGCCCCCCGAACAGGGGTGACTACAATGAGCAGTTCTTC.

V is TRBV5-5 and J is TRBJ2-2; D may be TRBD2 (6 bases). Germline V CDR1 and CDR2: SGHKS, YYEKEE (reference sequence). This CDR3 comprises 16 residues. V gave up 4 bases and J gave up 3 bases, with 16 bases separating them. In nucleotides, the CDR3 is TGTGCCAGCAGCCGGGGATGGGGGGAGGACACCGGGGAGCTGTTTTTT. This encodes CASSRGWGEDTGELFF.

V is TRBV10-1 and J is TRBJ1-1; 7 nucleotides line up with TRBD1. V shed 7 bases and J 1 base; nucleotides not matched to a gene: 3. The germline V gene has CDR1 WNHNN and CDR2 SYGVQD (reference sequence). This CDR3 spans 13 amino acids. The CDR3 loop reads CASKQGRNTEAFF. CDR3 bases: TGCGCCAGCAAACAGGGGAGGAACACTGAAGCTTTCTTT.

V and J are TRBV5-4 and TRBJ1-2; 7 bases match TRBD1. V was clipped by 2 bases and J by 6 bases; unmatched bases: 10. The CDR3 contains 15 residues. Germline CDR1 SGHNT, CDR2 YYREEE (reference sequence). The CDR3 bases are TGTGCCAGCAGCTTAGACCGTGGACAGGTCAATGGCTACACCTTC. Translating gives CASSLDRGQVNGYTF.

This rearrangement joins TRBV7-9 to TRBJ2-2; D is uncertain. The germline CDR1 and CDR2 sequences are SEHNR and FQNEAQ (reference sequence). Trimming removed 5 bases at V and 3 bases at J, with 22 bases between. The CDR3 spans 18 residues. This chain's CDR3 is CASSREVFFTPHTGELFF. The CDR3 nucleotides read TGTGCCAGCAGCCGAGAGGTTTTTTTTACTCCTCACACCGGGGAGCTGTTTTTT.

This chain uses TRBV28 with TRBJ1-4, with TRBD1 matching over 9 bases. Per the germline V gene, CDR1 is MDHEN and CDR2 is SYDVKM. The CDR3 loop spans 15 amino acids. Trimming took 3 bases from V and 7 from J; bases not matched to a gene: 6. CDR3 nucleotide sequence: TGTGCCAGCAGTTTCCAGGGACAGGGAGGTGAAAAACTGTTTTTT. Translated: CASSFQGQGGEKLFF.

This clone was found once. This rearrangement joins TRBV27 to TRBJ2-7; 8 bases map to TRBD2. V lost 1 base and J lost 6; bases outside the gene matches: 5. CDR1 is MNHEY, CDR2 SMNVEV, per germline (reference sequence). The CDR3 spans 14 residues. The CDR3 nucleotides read TGTGCCAGCAGTTTATTAGGACTAGCAAGCGAGCAGTACTTC. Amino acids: CASSLLGLASEQYF.

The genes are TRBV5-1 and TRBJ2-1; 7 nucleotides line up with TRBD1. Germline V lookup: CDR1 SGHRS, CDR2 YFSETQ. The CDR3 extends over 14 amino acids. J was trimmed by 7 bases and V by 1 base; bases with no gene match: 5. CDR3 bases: TGCGCCAGCAGCTTGATTAAGGGGGCTAATGAGCAGTTCTTC. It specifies CASSLIKGANEQFF.

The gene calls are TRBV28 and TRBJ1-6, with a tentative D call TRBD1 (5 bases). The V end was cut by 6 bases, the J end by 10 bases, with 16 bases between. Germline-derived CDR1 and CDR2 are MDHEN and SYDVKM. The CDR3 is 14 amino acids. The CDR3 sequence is CASSRTIEASPLHF. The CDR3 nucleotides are TGTGCCAGCAGCCGGACAATTGAGGCCTCACCCCTCCACTTT.

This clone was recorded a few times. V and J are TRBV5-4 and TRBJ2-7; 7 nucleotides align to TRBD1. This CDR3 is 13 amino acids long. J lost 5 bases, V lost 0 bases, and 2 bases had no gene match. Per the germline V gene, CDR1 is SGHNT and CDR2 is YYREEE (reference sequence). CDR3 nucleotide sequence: TGTGCCAGCAGCTTGGACAGGGGCGACGAGCAGTACTTC. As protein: CASSLDRGDEQYF.

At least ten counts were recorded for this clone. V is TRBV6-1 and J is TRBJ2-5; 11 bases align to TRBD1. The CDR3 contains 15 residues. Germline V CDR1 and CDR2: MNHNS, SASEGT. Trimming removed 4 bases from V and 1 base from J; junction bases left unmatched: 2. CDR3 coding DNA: TGTGCCAGCAGTGGCGGGACAGGGGGCCAAGAGACCCAGTACTTC. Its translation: CASSGGTGGQETQYF.

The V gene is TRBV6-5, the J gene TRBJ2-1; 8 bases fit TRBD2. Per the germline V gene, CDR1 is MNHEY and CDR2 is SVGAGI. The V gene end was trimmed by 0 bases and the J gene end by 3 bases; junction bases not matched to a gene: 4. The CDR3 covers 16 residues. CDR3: CASSYSSRGGYNEQFF. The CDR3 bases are TGTGCCAGCAGTTACTCTAGCCGGGGGGGCTACAATGAGCAGTTCTTC.

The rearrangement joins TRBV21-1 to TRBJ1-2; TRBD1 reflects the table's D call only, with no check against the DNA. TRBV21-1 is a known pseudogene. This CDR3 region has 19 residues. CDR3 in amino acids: CASSKGGAGQGSLGYGYTF. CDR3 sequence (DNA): TGTGCCAGCAGCAAGGGAGGAGCGGGACAGGGCTCCCTTGGCTATGGCTACACCTTC.

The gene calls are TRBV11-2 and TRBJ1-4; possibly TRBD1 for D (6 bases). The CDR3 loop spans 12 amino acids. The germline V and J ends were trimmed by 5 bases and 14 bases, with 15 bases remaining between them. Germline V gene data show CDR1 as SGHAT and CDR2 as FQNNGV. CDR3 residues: CASSRYGQSLFF. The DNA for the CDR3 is TGTGCCAGCAGCCGATACGGACAGAGTCTGTTTTTT.

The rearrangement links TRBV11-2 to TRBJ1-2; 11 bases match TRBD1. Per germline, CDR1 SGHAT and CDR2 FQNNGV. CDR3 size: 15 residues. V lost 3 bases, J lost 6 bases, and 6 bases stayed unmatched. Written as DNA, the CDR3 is TGTGCCAGCAGCTTTCCGGACAGGGGGCGAGATGGCTACACCTTC. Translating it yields CASSFPDRGRDGYTF.

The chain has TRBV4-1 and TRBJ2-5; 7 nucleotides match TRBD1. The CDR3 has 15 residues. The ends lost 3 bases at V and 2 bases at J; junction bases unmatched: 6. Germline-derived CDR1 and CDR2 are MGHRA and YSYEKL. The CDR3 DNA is TGCGCCAGCAGCCAGGGACCGGGACAGCAAGAGACCCAGTACTTC. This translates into CASSQGPGQQETQYF.

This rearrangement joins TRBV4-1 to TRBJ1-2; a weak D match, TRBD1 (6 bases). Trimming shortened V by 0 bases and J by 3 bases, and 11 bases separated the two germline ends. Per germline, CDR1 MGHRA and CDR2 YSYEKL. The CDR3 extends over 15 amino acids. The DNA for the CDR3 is TGCGCCAGCAGCCAAGATCTTCAGGGGTACTATGGCTACACCTTC. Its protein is CASSQDLQGYYGYTF.

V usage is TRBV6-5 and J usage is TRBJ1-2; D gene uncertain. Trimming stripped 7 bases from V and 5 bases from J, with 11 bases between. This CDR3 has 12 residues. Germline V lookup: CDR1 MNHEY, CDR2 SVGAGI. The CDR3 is CASKRGMYGYTF. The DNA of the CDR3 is TGTGCCAGCAAGCGCGGGATGTATGGCTACACCTTC.

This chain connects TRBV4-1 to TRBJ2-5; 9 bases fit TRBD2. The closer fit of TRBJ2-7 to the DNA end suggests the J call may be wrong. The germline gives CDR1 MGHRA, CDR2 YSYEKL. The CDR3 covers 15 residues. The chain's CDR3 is CASSQVAGVVNEQYF. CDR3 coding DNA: TGCGCCAGCAGCCAGGTAGCGGGAGTGGTGAACGAGCAGTACTTC.